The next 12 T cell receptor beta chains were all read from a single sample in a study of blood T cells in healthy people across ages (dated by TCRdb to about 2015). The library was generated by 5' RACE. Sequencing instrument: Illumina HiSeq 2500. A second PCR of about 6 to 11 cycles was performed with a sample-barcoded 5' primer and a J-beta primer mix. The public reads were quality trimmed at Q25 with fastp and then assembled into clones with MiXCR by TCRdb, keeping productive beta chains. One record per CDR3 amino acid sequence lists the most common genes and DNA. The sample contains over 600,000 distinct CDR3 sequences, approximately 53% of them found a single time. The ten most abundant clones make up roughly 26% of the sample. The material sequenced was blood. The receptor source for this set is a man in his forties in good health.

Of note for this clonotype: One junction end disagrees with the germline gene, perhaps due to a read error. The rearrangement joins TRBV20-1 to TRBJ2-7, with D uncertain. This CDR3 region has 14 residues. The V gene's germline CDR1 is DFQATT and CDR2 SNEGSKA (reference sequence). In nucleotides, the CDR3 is TGCAGTGCTGGAGACGGAGAAACCGACTACGAGCAGTACTTC. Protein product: CSAGDGETDYEQYF.

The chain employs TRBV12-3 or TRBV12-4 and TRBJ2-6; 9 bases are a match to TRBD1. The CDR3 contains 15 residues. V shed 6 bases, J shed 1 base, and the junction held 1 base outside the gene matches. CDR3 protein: CASRQGASGANVLTF. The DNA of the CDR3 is TGTGCCAGCAGACAGGGGGCTTCTGGGGCCAACGTCCTGACTTTC.

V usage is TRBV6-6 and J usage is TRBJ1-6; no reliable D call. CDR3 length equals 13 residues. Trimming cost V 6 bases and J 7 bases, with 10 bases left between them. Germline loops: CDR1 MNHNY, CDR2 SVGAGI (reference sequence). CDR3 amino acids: CASSPIRNSPLHF. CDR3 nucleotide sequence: TGTGCCAGCAGCCCTATCAGGAATTCACCCCTCCACTTT.

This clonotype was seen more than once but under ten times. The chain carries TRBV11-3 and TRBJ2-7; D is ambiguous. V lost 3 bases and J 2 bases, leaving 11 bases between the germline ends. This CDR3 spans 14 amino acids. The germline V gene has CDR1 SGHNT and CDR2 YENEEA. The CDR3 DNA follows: TGTGCCAGCAGCTTGGATGGCGGAACCTACGAGCAGTACTTC. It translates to CASSLDGGTYEQYF.

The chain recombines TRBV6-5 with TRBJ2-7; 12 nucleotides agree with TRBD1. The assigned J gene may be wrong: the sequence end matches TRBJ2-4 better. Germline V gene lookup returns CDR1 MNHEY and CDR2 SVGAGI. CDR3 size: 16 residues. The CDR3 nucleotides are TGTGCCAGCAGCCTGGGACAGGGGGCATCCAAAAACATTCAGTACTTC. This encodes CASSLGQGASKNIQYF.

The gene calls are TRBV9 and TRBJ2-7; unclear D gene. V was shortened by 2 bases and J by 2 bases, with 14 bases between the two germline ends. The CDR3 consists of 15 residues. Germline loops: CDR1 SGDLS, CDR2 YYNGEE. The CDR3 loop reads CASSVGPGRTYEQYF. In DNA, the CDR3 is TGTGCCAGCAGCGTCGGGCCAGGTCGGACCTACGAGCAGTACTTC.

The CDR3 nucleotides are TGTGCCAGCAGCCCTCGACAGGGGTCCCCCCTAGGAGCTTTCTTT. Protein sequence: CASSPRQGSPLGAFF. V gene TRBV9 combines with J gene TRBJ1-1; TRBD1 matches 8 bases. CDR1 and CDR2 (germline): SGDLS, YYNGEE. This CDR3 has 15 amino acids. Trimming took 4 bases from V and 10 from J; bases not matched to a gene: 15. Variable domain in full (rest from reference TRBV9 and TRBJ1-1): DSGVTQTPKHLITATGQRVTLRCSPRSGDLSVYWYQQSLDQGLQFLIQYYNGEERAKGNILERFSAQQFPDLHSELNLSSLELGDSALYFCASSPRQGSPLGAFFGQGTRLTVV.

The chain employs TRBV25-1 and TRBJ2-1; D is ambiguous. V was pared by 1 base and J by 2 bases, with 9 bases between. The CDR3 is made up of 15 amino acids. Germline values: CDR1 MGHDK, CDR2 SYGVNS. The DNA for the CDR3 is TGTGCCAGCAGTGAATTAGTGTGGACCTACAATGAGCAGTTCTTC. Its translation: CASSELVWTYNEQFF.

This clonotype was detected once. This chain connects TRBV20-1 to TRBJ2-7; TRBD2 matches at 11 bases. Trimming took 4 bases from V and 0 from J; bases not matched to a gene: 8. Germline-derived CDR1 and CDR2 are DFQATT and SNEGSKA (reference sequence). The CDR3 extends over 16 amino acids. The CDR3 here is CSATLASGGHSYEQYF. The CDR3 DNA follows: TGCAGTGCTACCTTGGCTAGCGGGGGGCACTCCTACGAGCAGTACTTC.

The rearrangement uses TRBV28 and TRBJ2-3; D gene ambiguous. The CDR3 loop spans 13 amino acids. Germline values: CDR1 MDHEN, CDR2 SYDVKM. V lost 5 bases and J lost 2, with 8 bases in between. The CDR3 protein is CASSRSPTDTQYF. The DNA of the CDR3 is TGTGCCAGCAGTAGGTCCCCCACAGATACGCAGTATTTT. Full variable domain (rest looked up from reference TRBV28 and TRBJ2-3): DVKVTQSSRYLVKRTGEKVFLECVQDMDHENMFWYRQDPGLGLRLIYFSYDVKMKEKGDIPEGYSVSREKKERFSLILESASTNQTSMYLCASSRSPTDTQYFGPGTRLTVL.

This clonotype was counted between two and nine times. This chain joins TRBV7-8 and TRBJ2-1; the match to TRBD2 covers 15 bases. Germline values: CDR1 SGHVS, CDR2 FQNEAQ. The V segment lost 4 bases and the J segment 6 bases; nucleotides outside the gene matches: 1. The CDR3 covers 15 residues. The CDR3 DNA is TGTGCCAGCAGCTGGACTAGCGGGAGGGGCAATGAGCAGTTCTTC. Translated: CASSWTSGRGNEQFF. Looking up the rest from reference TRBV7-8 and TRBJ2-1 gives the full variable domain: GAGVSQSPRYKVAKRGQDVALRCDPISGHVSLFWYQQALGQGPEFLTYFQNEAQLDKSGLPSDRFFAERPEGSVSTLKIQRTQQEDSAVYLCASSWTSGRGNEQFFGPGTRLTVL.

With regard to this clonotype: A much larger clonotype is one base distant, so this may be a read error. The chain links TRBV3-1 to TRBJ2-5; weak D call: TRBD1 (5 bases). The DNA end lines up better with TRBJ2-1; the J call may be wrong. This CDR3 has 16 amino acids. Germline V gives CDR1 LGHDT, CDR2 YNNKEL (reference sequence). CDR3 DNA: TGTGCCAGCAGCCAAGATTTACAGGAGATCCAAGAGACCCAGTTCTTC. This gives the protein CASSQDLQEIQETQFF.